This T cell receptor (beta chain) was obtained from a study of blood T cell repertoires in COVID-19. Looking at the study overall: Both acute and convalescent COVID-19 samples were obtained from the United States, Italy and Spain.

Germline V gives CDR1 KGHSH, CDR2 LQKENI. The CDR3 covers 15 residues. The V segment lost 2 bases and the J segment 3 bases; nucleotides outside the gene matches: 3. Data came from immunoSEQ multiplex PCR; TCRdb stores just in-frame clones and leaves some out. The table has 250,000 to 350,000 clones, approximately 90% seen once. The sequence came from a woman in her 30s with COVID-19, enrolled during active disease. What was sequenced was peripheral blood. The chain links TRBV18 to TRBJ2-7; 11 nucleotides line up with TRBD2. The CDR3 spells CASSPKLAGDYEQYF. In nucleotides, the CDR3 is TGTGCCAGCTCACCAAAACTAGCGGGAGACTACGAGCAGTACTTC. The variable domain in full, with the rest retrieved from reference TRBV18 and TRBJ2-7, is NAGVMQNPRHLVRRRGQEARLRCSPMKGHSHVYWYRQLPEEGLKFMVYLQKENIIDESGMPKERFSAEFPKEGPSILRIQQVVRGDSAAYFCASSPKLAGDYEQYFGPGTRLTVT.